The rows below give T cell receptor beta chains drawn from one sample of a study of blood T cell repertoires in COVID-19. TCRdb keeps only in-frame clones here, not all; method: immunoSEQ multiplex PCR. Of 85,000 to 90,000 clones listed, roughly 89% were seen once; the top ten hold less than 6.5%. The sequenced sample was peripheral blood. Every receptor here comes from a woman of 80 years or more with active COVID-19. Both conserved end residues are trimmed from each CDR3.

v_call	j_call	cdr3_aa
TRBV15	TRBJ2-5	ATSKGMASVETQY
TRBV19	TRBJ2-3	ASSIDPPGAGVTDTQY
TRBV6-2/TRBV6-3	TRBJ1-2	ASSPTTGDAYGYT
TRBV9	TRBJ2-2	ARLRGPSGTPGGNPGELF
TRBV19	TRBJ2-3	ASSIGGGLVGDTQY
TRBV19	TRBJ2-7	ASSMSDEQY
TRBV30	TRBJ2-7	AWSVSGSGEQY
TRBV4-2	TRBJ2-1	ASSQQTSGPYNEQF
TRBV4-1	TRBJ1-2	ASSQDGQGNYGYT
TRBV3-1/TRBV3-2	TRBJ1-5	ASSDRGMGNQPQH
TRBV7-2	TRBJ1-2	ASSLLAASYGYT
TRBV7-2	TRBJ1-2	ASGRTPYGYT
TRBV7-9	TRBJ1-1	ASSFRGANTEAF
TRBV10-3	TRBJ2-1	AISEFTGGYNEQF
TRBV24-1	TRBJ2-1	ATSDFLAGDEQF
TRBV19	TRBJ1-2	ASSMERDRGYYGYGYT
TRBV5-6	TRBJ1-2	ASSFLIHANYGYT
TRBV7-9	TRBJ2-2	ASSLYRPGWTGELF
TRBV27	TRBJ2-1	ASSGGARSYNEQF
TRBV7-3	TRBJ2-2	ASSLNPFDRVSHTGELF
TRBV28	TRBJ1-5	ASSFRQGPRNQPQH
TRBV27	TRBJ2-1	ASSSRLAGSYNEQF
TRBV28	TRBJ1-2	ASSTPGQGGKGYT
TRBV28	TRBJ1-6	ASSLHLTGPNSPLH
TRBV2	TRBJ1-2	ASRGQGTYGYT
TRBV6-2/TRBV6-3	TRBJ2-7	ASSRTPYEQY
TRBV4-3	TRBJ2-1	ASSPRLAGGNNEQF
TRBV11-2	TRBJ2-3	ASSPLAGVADTQY
TRBV28	TRBJ2-7	ASSLSYYEQY
TRBV7-7	TRBJ2-1	ASSLDLRDEQF
TRBV5-6	TRBJ2-5	ATAGAGATQY
TRBV3-1/TRBV3-2	TRBJ2-1	ASSQDAAYNEQF
TRBV7-9	TRBJ1-1	ASSLRMGGDTEAF
TRBV28	TRBJ2-3	ASSSTDVAGAKDTQY
TRBV19	TRBJ1-6	ASSTPTGLGNSPLH
TRBV11-2	TRBJ2-1	ASSLQQGNYNEQF
TRBV13	TRBJ2-1	ASSPFSGRSYNEQF
TRBV4-1	TRBJ1-5	ASSLVGRGGSNNQPQH
TRBV9	TRBJ1-2	ASSRRGGTGVLHGYT
TRBV28	TRBJ1-6	ASSLLGRSSPLH
TRBV7-9	TRBJ2-1	ASSLRVEGNNEQF
TRBV11-3	TRBJ2-1	ASSPRDSPHEQF
TRBV7-3	TRBJ2-1	ASSLTGLSYNEQF
TRBV18	TRBJ2-2	ASSRKGLAGNTGELF
TRBV11-3	TRBJ1-1	ASSLGVGVNTEAF
TRBV24-1	TRBJ2-7	ATSDHKRDSTLYEQY
TRBV11-1	TRBJ2-5	ASSLASLGFQETQY
TRBV12-5	TRBJ2-1	ASGSLAGACNEQF
TRBV15	TRBJ2-1	ATSRAPRGGNEQF
TRBV7-3	TRBJ2-2	ASSLIANPNTGELF
TRBV4-2	TRBJ2-3	ASSQDDGRVDLTDTQY
TRBV19	TRBJ2-1	ASSIQGGSYNEQF
TRBV19	TRBJ2-1	ASSPQGARDNEQF
TRBV7-2	TRBJ2-1	ASSLFGDWRINNEQF
TRBV12-3/TRBV12-4	TRBJ2-5	ASSTGEIKTQY
TRBV9	TRBJ2-1	ASSAAGGRANEQF
TRBV9	TRBJ2-6	ASGPQGSSGANVLT
TRBV7-9	TRBJ1-1	ASSPQGAAMNTEAF
TRBV19	TRBJ2-7	ASSIGREPFYEQY
TRBV3-1/TRBV3-2	TRBJ1-6	ASSLLGQNSPLH